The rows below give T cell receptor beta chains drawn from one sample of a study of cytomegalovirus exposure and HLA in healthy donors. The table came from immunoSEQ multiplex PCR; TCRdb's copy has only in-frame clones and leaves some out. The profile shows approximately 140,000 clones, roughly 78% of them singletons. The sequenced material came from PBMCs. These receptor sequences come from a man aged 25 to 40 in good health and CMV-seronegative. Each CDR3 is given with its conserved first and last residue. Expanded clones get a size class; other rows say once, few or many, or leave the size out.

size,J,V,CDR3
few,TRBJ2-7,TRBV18,CASSESGGQADEQYF
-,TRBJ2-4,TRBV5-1,CASSSAGGYLAKNIQYF
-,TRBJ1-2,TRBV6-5,CASSYATELYGYTF
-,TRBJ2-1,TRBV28,CASSPTSGIVNEQFF
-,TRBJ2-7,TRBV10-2,CASSEGSGQNSYEQYF
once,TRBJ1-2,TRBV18,CASSTTGDTGYPF
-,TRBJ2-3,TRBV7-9,CASRSTLTASGGTDTQYF
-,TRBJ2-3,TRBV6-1,CASSNTDFRRSYRYF
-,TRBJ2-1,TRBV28,CASISVSSYNEQFF
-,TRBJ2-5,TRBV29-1,CSSGGSQETQYF
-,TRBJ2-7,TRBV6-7,CASSPTGDGSYEQYF
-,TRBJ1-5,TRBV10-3,CAISDGDRYSNQPQHF
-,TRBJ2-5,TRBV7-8,CASSPGGTTSETQYF
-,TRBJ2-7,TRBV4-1,CASSQLGAETYEQYF
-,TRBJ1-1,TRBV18,CASSLDRNTEAFF
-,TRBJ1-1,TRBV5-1,CASSFGGTGGLNTEAFF
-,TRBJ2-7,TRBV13,CASSLVPRGGRYEQYF
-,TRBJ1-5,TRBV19,CASSRDRPPEPQHF
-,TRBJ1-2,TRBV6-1,CASSEGDTGNGYTF
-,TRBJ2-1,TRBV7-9,CASSRGQGVYNEQFF
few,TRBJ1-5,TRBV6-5,CASSYSSRGNQPQHF
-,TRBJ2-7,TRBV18,CASSPPSGTYEQYF
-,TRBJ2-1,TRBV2,CASSEVAGGLNEQFF
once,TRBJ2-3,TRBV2,CASTKRRGSTDTQYF
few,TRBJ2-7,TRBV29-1,CSVESSLRDYEQYF